These T cell receptor beta chains were read from a single sample in a study of T cells in Graves' hyperthyroidism and ophthalmopathy. TCRdb reprocessed the multiplex PCR reads with MiXCR, giving one entry per CDR3 protein. The data contain hundreds of thousands of distinct CDR3 sequences, just under 45% of them singletons. Sequencing was carried out using peripheral blood or thyroid tissue (not recorded which). These receptors all come from an adult man with Graves' disease, either hyperthyroidism or ophthalmopathy (not recorded which). Both conserved end residues are part of each CDR3. The D gene is left open where the match is weak. Not all rows give a size; the values are once, few, many and, for expanded clones, a class.

V gene	D gene	J gene	clone size	CDR3 protein	CDR3 DNA
TRBV19	.	TRBJ1-5	many	CASSIGRNWHF	TGTGCCAGTAGTATAGGAAGGAATTGGCATTTT
TRBV4-1	.	TRBJ1-2	few	CASSQEQGGYGYTF	TGCGCCAGCAGCCAAGAACAGGGCGGGTATGGCTACACCTTC
TRBV12-3/TRBV12-4	.	TRBJ2-7	.	CASSFRVYEQYF	TGTGCCAGCAGTTTTAGGGTCTACGAGCAGTACTTC
TRBV6-9	.	TRBJ1-1	.	CASRSSGAPFLNTEAFF	TGTGCCAGCAGATCTTCCGGGGCCCCTTTCTTGAACACTGAAGCTTTCTTT
TRBV20-1	.	TRBJ2-3	.	CSARVAAGTDTQYF	TGCAGTGCTAGAGTGGCAGCGGGCACAGATACGCAGTATTTT
TRBV11-1	.	TRBJ2-7	.	CASSGGGLNEQYF	TGTGCCAGCTCAGGAGGGGGTCTGAACGAGCAGTACTTC
TRBV29-1	TRBD1	TRBJ2-6	.	CSVEDRTGNTGANVLTF	TGCAGCGTTGAAGATAGGACAGGGAACACTGGGGCCAACGTCCTGACTTTC
TRBV12-3/TRBV12-4	TRBD1	TRBJ1-5	.	CASRPQGAGQPQHF	TGTGCCAGCAGACCACAGGGGGCAGGGCAGCCCCAGCATTTT
TRBV2	TRBD1	TRBJ1-1	few	CASNFDRGRAFF	TGTGCCAGCAATTTTGACAGGGGGCGAGCTTTCTTT
TRBV10-3	TRBD1	TRBJ2-7	many	CATQDRGRIEHYEQYF	TGTGCCACACAAGACAGGGGTCGAATCGAGCACTACGAGCAGTACTTC
TRBV7-2	.	TRBJ1-1	many	CASIGGNTEAFF	TGTGCCAGCATCGGCGGGAACACTGAAGCTTTCTTT
TRBV10-1	TRBD2	TRBJ2-7	.	CASSELAGVDEQYF	TGCGCCAGCAGTGAGTTAGCGGGAGTCGACGAGCAGTACTTC
TRBV6-6	.	TRBJ1-5	few	CASTIRQAPNQPQHF	TGTGCCAGCACCATACGACAGGCCCCCAATCAGCCCCAGCATTTT
TRBV15	TRBD1	TRBJ1-3	many	CATSTYRGTSGNTIYF	TGTGCCACCAGCACGTACAGGGGGACATCTGGAAACACCATATATTTT
TRBV10-3	.	TRBJ1-2	once	CATRGPGSYTF	TGTGCCACGAGAGGCCCGGGTTCCTACACCTTC
TRBV24-1	.	TRBJ2-7	.	CASNVELAWYEQYF	TGTGCCAGCAATGTGGAGCTAGCGTGGTACGAGCAGTACTTC
TRBV2	TRBD2	TRBJ2-7	.	CASSYRPPGTSGNYEQYF	TGTGCCAGCAGTTACCGACCCCCGGGGACTAGCGGGAACTACGAGCAGTACTTC
TRBV6-5	.	TRBJ1-1	.	CASSEGWRMNTEAFF	TGTGCCAGCAGTGAAGGATGGCGGATGAACACTGAAGCTTTCTTT
TRBV7-9	.	TRBJ1-3	many	CASSTGHFGNTIYF	TGTGCCAGCAGCACGGGACACTTTGGAAACACCATATATTTT
TRBV7-8	TRBD1	TRBJ2-5	.	CASSLEGGWETQYF	TGTGCCAGCAGCTTAGAAGGGGGCTGGGAGACCCAGTACTTC
TRBV29-1	TRBD2	TRBJ2-5	.	CSVPSGGGLLKTQYF	TGCAGCGTTCCCAGCGGGGGGGGACTTCTGAAGACCCAGTACTTC
TRBV29-1	.	TRBJ1-2	few	CSVGSGWDYGYTF	TGCAGCGTTGGTTCGGGGTGGGACTATGGCTACACCTTC
TRBV5-1	.	TRBJ2-2	.	CASSLIPGAGELFF	TGCGCCAGCAGCTTGATCCCCGGGGCCGGGGAGCTGTTTTTT
TRBV6-5	.	TRBJ1-1	.	CASSSTGSRGTEAFF	TGTGCCAGCAGTTCCACAGGGTCTCGAGGCACTGAAGCTTTCTTT
TRBV5-1	TRBD2	TRBJ2-2	few	CASSRLTSGHTGELFF	TGCGCCAGCAGTAGGCTCACTAGCGGCCACACCGGGGAGCTGTTTTTT
TRBV7-2	TRBD1	TRBJ2-7	.	CASNQGGTGVYEQYF	TGTGCCAGTAACCAGGGCGGGACAGGGGTCTACGAGCAGTACTTC
TRBV5-1	.	TRBJ2-7	few	CASSQGTVGSYEQYF	TGCGCCAGCAGCCAAGGGACAGTCGGGAGCTACGAGCAGTACTTC
TRBV3-1	.	TRBJ2-7	.	CASSQERGIFYEQYF	TGTGCCAGCAGCCAAGAACGTGGGATCTTCTACGAGCAGTACTTC
TRBV7-9	.	TRBJ2-7	once	CATDRGGGDYEQYF	TGTGCCACCGACAGGGGCGGGGGGGACTACGAGCAGTACTTC
TRBV7-6	.	TRBJ1-5	.	CAGRATRREPQHF	TGTGCCGGCCGGGCCACGAGGAGAGAGCCCCAGCATTTT
TRBV5-6	.	TRBJ1-5	.	CASSQVGGHNQPQHF	TGTGCCAGCAGTCAAGTCGGGGGACACAATCAGCCCCAGCATTTT